Listed here are 25 T cell receptor beta chains from one sample, sequenced in a study of cytomegalovirus exposure and HLA in healthy donors. Assay: immunoSEQ multiplex PCR; the TCRdb copy retains only in-frame clones and omits some. The sample has about 140,000 clones, over 80% seen once. Sequenced: PBMCs. The receptors here all came from a man younger than 30 in good health and CMV-seropositive.

This chain joins TRBV5-1 and TRBJ2-2; TRBD1 matches at 7 bases. V shed 5 bases, J shed 5 bases, and the junction held 6 bases outside the gene matches. The germline CDR1 and CDR2 sequences are SGHRS and YFSETQ. This CDR3 region has 14 residues. The CDR3 nucleotides read TGCGCCAGCAGTACTCCGGGACAGACCGGGGAGCTGTTTTTT. This codes for CASSTPGQTGELFF. The full variable domain, in which reference TRBV5-1 and TRBJ2-2 provide the parts outside the CDR3, is KAGVTQTPRYLIKTRGQQVTLSCSPISGHRSVSWYQQTPGQGLQFLFEYFSETQRNKGNFPGRFSGRQFSNSRSEMNVSTLELGDSALYLCASSTPGQTGELFFGEGSRLTVL.

The chain carries TRBV7-9 and TRBJ2-5; no clear D. The CDR3 loop spans 14 amino acids. The V end lost 5 bases, the J end lost 4 bases, and 14 bases lay between the germline ends. Germline CDR1 reads SEHNR; CDR2 reads FQNEAQ (reference sequence). This CDR3 reads CASSQTPRGETQYF. CDR3 nucleotide sequence: TGTGCCAGCAGCCAGACCCCGAGAGGAGAGACCCAGTACTTC.

The genes are TRBV15 and TRBJ1-1; 7 bases line up with TRBD1. Germline V CDR1 and CDR2: LNHNV, YYDKDF (reference sequence). The CDR3 has 15 amino acids. Trimming at V came to 0 bases and at J to 5 bases, leaving 6 bases not matched to a gene. CDR3 in amino acids: CATSRDRNRGTEAFF. The CDR3, as DNA: TGTGCCACCAGCAGAGATCGGAACAGGGGAACTGAAGCTTTCTTT.

V gene TRBV6-5 combines with J gene TRBJ1-1; D may be TRBD1 (6 bases). Trimming took 6 bases from V and 2 from J, leaving 13 bases between them. CDR1 is MNHEY and CDR2 is SVGAGI in the germline V gene. The CDR3 is made up of 14 amino acids. Here the CDR3 DNA reads TGTGCCAGCAGCGAGACAGGAACAAACACTGAAGCTTTCTTT. Residues: CASSETGTNTEAFF.

The chain joins TRBV7-9 to TRBJ1-2; D remains unclear. The CDR3 contains 16 residues. Trimming pared 8 bases from V and 1 base from J, leaving 20 bases between. The germline V gene encodes CDR1 SEHNR and CDR2 FQNEAQ (reference sequence). CDR3 in DNA: TGTGCCAGCCAACCCCAGCCGGGGAGAGTTAACTATGGCTACACCTTC. Translation gives CASQPQPGRVNYGYTF.

V gene TRBV28 combines with J gene TRBJ2-7; D not certain. This CDR3 is 12 amino acids long. The germline V gene has CDR1 MDHEN and CDR2 SYDVKM. V lost 5 bases, J lost 3 bases, and 8 bases lay in between. The CDR3 DNA sequence: TGTGCCAGCAGTAATAGTCTCTACGAGCAGTACTTC. Protein: CASSNSLYEQYF. Based on the CDR3 plus reference TRBV28 and TRBJ2-7, the full variable domain is DVKVTQSSRYLVKRTGEKVFLECVQDMDHENMFWYRQDPGLGLRLIYFSYDVKMKEKGDIPEGYSVSREKKERFSLILESASTNQTSMYLCASSNSLYEQYFGPGTRLTVT.

V and J are TRBV28 and TRBJ1-2; D is unresolved. Germline CDR1 is MDHEN and CDR2 is SYDVKM. The CDR3 is made up of 12 amino acids. The germline V and J ends were trimmed by 2 bases and 2 bases, with 3 bases remaining between them. The CDR3 DNA reads as TGTGCCAGCAGTTTACAAAACTATGGCTACACCTTC. Translating it yields CASSLQNYGYTF.

The chain carries TRBV28 and TRBJ1-1; weak D call: TRBD1 (5 bases). Trimming pared 2 bases from V and 2 bases from J, leaving 15 bases between. Germline V gene lookup returns CDR1 MDHEN and CDR2 SYDVKM. The CDR3 contains 16 residues. CDR3 in amino acids: CASSLPREVPNTEAFF. The CDR3 DNA follows: TGTGCCAGCAGTTTACCCAGGGAGGTCCCTAACACTGAAGCTTTCTTT.

The rearrangement uses TRBV6-5 and TRBJ1-5, with 7 bases fitting TRBD1. The CDR3 totals 14 residues. Germline CDR1 is MNHEY and CDR2 is SVGAGI. The V segment lost 6 bases and the J segment 5 bases; nucleotides outside the gene matches: 7. CDR3 region: CASSRERGHQPQHF. As DNA, the CDR3 is TGTGCCAGCAGCCGCGAGAGGGGGCATCAGCCCCAGCATTTT.

This clone has only a few counts. V is TRBV7-8 and J is TRBJ1-1, with TRBD1 as a possible D gene (6 bases). The germline CDR1 and CDR2 sequences are SGHVS and FQNEAQ. Trimming pared 7 bases from V and 10 bases from J, leaving 16 bases between. The CDR3 sequence is 12 residues long. The CDR3 sequence is CASMNPRGAAFF. The CDR3 coding sequence is TGTGCCAGCATGAACCCCAGGGGTGCAGCTTTCTTT.

The chain employs TRBV29-1 and TRBJ2-1; TRBD2 agrees at 8 bases. The V gene's germline CDR1 is SQVTM and CDR2 ANQGSEA. The CDR3 loop spans 18 amino acids. Trimming cost V 2 bases and J 4 bases; bases outside gene matches: 16. Here the CDR3 DNA reads TGCAGCGTTGAACCCTTCTCCCTACTAGCGGCCTTTTACAATGAGCAGTTCTTC. This codes for CSVEPFSLLAAFYNEQFF.

V usage is TRBV7-3 and J usage is TRBJ1-2; unclear D gene. This CDR3 contains 14 residues. Germline lookup yields CDR1 SGHTA and CDR2 FQGTGA. Trimming removed 5 bases from V and 3 bases from J, with 13 bases in between. This CDR3 reads CASSKEPRDYGYTF. The CDR3 DNA reads as TGTGCCAGCAGCAAGGAACCGAGGGACTATGGCTACACCTTC. Using reference TRBV7-3 and TRBJ1-2 for the parts outside the CDR3, the full variable domain is GAGVSQTPSNKVTEKGKYVELRCDPISGHTALYWYRQSLGQGPEFLIYFQGTGAADDSGLPNDRFFAVRPEGSVSTLKIQRTERGDSAVYLCASSKEPRDYGYTFGSGTRLTVV.

Points on this clone: The sample has other DNA sequences that encode this CDR3 too. The chain recombines TRBV28 with TRBJ1-1, with D possibly matching TRBD1 (6 bases). V dropped 5 bases and J dropped 0 bases, with 10 bases sitting between them. The CDR3 is 14 amino acids. The germline gives CDR1 MDHEN, CDR2 SYDVKM. This CDR3 reads CASSPGTLNTEAFF. DNA of the CDR3: TGTGCCAGCAGTCCAGGGACATTGAACACTGAAGCTTTCTTT.

The chain combines TRBV6-1 with TRBJ2-5; D is ambiguous. The V gene's germline CDR1 is MNHNS and CDR2 SASEGT. V lost 6 bases and J lost 3, with 11 bases in between. The CDR3 loop spans 13 amino acids. The CDR3 DNA follows: TGTGCCAGCAGGTTGTCGGTAAAAGAGACCCAGTACTTC. Its translation is CASRLSVKETQYF.

This chain connects TRBV10-1 to TRBJ2-7, with 8 bases aligning to TRBD1. J gave up 6 bases and V 10 bases, and 5 bases lay outside the gene matches. There are 11 residues in the CDR3. Germline CDR1 WNHNN, CDR2 SYGVQD (reference sequence). The CDR3 DNA sequence: TGCGCCACCGAAACAGGGGGCGAGCAGTACTTC. It yields the protein CATETGGEQYF.

This chain links TRBV7-8 with TRBJ2-1; 8 bases line up with TRBD1. This CDR3 contains 15 residues. Germline-derived CDR1 and CDR2 are SGHVS and FQNEAQ. V gave up 4 bases and J gave up 4 bases; unmatched junction bases: 6. As DNA, the CDR3 is TGTGCCAGCAGCTCCGACAGGGGCGATTACAATGAGCAGTTCTTC. This sequence encodes CASSSDRGDYNEQFF.

V gene TRBV4-1 combines with J gene TRBJ2-1; D possibly corresponds to TRBD2 (5 bases). CDR3 length: 16 amino acids. The germline V and J ends were trimmed by 5 bases and 0 bases, with 14 bases remaining between them. Germline CDR1 reads MGHRA; CDR2 reads YSYEKL. The CDR3, as DNA: TGCGCCAGCAGCTCCTGGACTGGGAGCTCCTACAATGAGCAGTTCTTC. Amino acid sequence: CASSSWTGSSYNEQFF.

The V and J genes are TRBV7-3 and TRBJ1-1; TRBD1 agrees at 8 bases. With 2 bases clipped from V and 4 bases from J, the junction kept 3 bases outside the gene matches. This CDR3 is built from 14 residues. The germline gives CDR1 SGHTA, CDR2 FQGTGA. CDR3 DNA: TGTGCCAGCAGCTTATCGGGACAGGTCACTGAAGCTTTCTTT. Protein: CASSLSGQVTEAFF.

V and J are TRBV29-1 and TRBJ2-7; D is possibly TRBD1 (6 bases). The V gene's germline CDR1 is SQVTM and CDR2 ANQGSEA. The ends were cut back, 0 bases at V and 3 bases at J, with 12 bases in the middle. The CDR3 loop spans 14 amino acids. CDR3 coding DNA: TGCAGCGTTGAAGAAGGTGGACAGTACTACGAGCAGTACTTC. It translates to CSVEEGGQYYEQYF.

The chain is built from TRBV7-9 and TRBJ2-1; 10 bases are a match to TRBD2. The CDR3 runs to 16 residues. V lost 5 bases to trimming and J lost 5 bases; unmatched junction nucleotides: 9. Germline CDR1 SEHNR, CDR2 FQNEAQ (reference sequence). In DNA, the CDR3 is TGTGCCAGCAGCCCCTCGCTAGCGGGAGCCGACAATGAGCAGTTCTTC. Its translation: CASSPSLAGADNEQFF.

In its sample, this clone was seen a few times. The chain employs TRBV11-1 and TRBJ1-2; 9 nucleotides match TRBD1. CDR1 is SGHAT, CDR2 FQDESV, per germline (reference sequence). Trimming cost V 3 bases and J 8 bases; bases outside gene matches: 4. The CDR3 is 13 residues long. CDR3 sequence reads: CASSFGTGKGYTF. The CDR3 DNA is TGTGCCAGCAGCTTTGGGACAGGGAAGGGCTACACCTTC.

The chain employs TRBV7-3 and TRBJ2-5, with 7 bases aligning to TRBD1. The CDR3 consists of 14 residues. V lost 5 bases, J lost 2 bases, and 5 bases stayed unmatched. Per germline, CDR1 SGHTA and CDR2 FQGTGA. The CDR3 region has the DNA TGTGCCAGCAGCCCTACAGGGGTTCAAGAGACCCAGTACTTC. The encoded protein is CASSPTGVQETQYF.

V gene TRBV2 combines with J gene TRBJ1-1; 7 bases map to TRBD1. This CDR3 spans 13 amino acids. J was trimmed by 5 bases and V by 6 bases; bases with no gene match: 6. Germline CDR1 is SNHLY and CDR2 is FYNNEI. The CDR3 coding sequence is TGTGCCAGCAGGGGGACAGAGACTACTGAAGCTTTCTTT. It specifies CASRGTETTEAFF.

This clone was detected only once. V gene TRBV18 combines with J gene TRBJ2-3; 9 bases align to TRBD2. Looked up from germline, CDR1 is KGHSH and CDR2 is LQKENI. The CDR3 contains 14 residues. Losses at the gene ends were 6 bases for V and 4 bases for J; bases not matched to a gene: 5. The CDR3 nucleotides read TGTGCCAGCTCTCCTGCGGGAGGGCCAGATACGCAGTATTTT. Translated, it gives CASSPAGGPDTQYF. Full variable domain (missing parts from reference TRBV18 and TRBJ2-3): NAGVMQNPRHLVRRRGQEARLRCSPMKGHSHVYWYRQLPEEGLKFMVYLQKENIIDESGMPKERFSAEFPKEGPSILRIQQVVRGDSAAYFCASSPAGGPDTQYFGPGTRLTVL.

This clone was observed a few times. The rearrangement links TRBV7-3 to TRBJ2-1, with D tentatively TRBD2 (5 bases). Germline V lookup: CDR1 SGHTA, CDR2 FQGTGA. The CDR3 contains 13 residues. V was trimmed by 2 bases and J by 10 bases, leaving 12 bases between them. The CDR3 DNA follows: TGTGCCAGCAGCTTACGCGGGCCTGGGGAGCAGTTCTTC. Translated: CASSLRGPGEQFF.